The rows below give T cell receptor beta chains drawn from one sample of a study of OX40 agonist ivuxolimab in advanced cancers. Libraries were prepared by immunoSEQ multiplex PCR; TCRdb keeps only in-frame clonotypes and omits some of them. The table has roughly 38,000 clones, around four fifths seen once; the top ten hold around 2.7%. This specimen consisted of CD4+ or CD8+ T cells sorted from blood, obtained in a trial of the OX40 agonist ivuxolimab. These receptors came from an adult with an advanced solid tumor such as melanoma, head and neck, liver or kidney cancer. The CDR3 runs from the conserved cysteine through the conserved F or W. A D gene is named only where the DNA matches it firmly. Only some rows state a clone size, as once, few, many or a class for expanded clones.

V	J	D	size	DNA	CDR3
TRBV6-5	TRBJ2-7	TRBD2	NA	TGTGCCAGCACCGGGACTAGAGGAAGGTACGAGCAGTACTTC	CASTGTRGRYEQYF
TRBV18	TRBJ1-5	TRBD1	NA	TGTGCCAGCTCACCAGGACAGGCTCAGCCCCAGCATTTT	CASSPGQAQPQHF
TRBV27	TRBJ2-6	NA	NA	TGTGCCAGCAGCCCCAAGCGCAACGTCCTGACTTTC	CASSPKRNVLTF
TRBV19	TRBJ2-1	NA	NA	TGTGCCAGTAGTACTGGGACTTTTACTGGCTCCTACAATGAGCAGTTCTTC	CASSTGTFTGSYNEQFF
TRBV29-1	TRBJ2-1	NA	NA	TGCAGCGTTCGTCTGACAGGGACTAACAATGAGCAGTTCTTC	CSVRLTGTNNEQFF
TRBV11-2	TRBJ1-5	NA	NA	TGTGCCAGCAGCTTAGAGGAGCGGGGACCCAATCAGCCCCAGCATTTT	CASSLEERGPNQPQHF
TRBV6-1	TRBJ1-1	TRBD1	NA	TGTGCCAGCAGCCCCGGGACAGGGATCACTGAAGCTTTCTTT	CASSPGTGITEAFF
TRBV9	TRBJ2-1	NA	NA	TGTGCCAGCAGCGTAGTTCCGAGCTCCTACAATGAGCAGTTCTTC	CASSVVPSSYNEQFF
TRBV6-6	TRBJ1-1	NA	NA	TGTGCCAGCAGTGGGGCAGGGGTTAGCGACACTGAAGCTTTCTTT	CASSGAGVSDTEAFF
TRBV6-1	TRBJ1-3	TRBD1	NA	TGTGCCAGCATTTGGGGACAGGTCGGAAACACCATATATTTT	CASIWGQVGNTIYF
TRBV27	TRBJ1-3	NA	NA	TGTGCCAGCTGGAACTCTGGAAACACCATATATTTT	CASWNSGNTIYF
TRBV19	TRBJ2-4	NA	once	TGTGCCAGTAGCCCCGAGTGGGCGCTGGACATTCAGTACTTC	CASSPEWALDIQYF
TRBV28	TRBJ1-2	NA	NA	TGTGCCAGCAGTAGGGGACGGGGCTACACCTTC	CASSRGRGYTF
TRBV20-1	TRBJ2-7	NA	NA	TGCAGAGCAGGGAGCTCCTACGAGCAGTACTTC	CRAGSSYEQYF
TRBV15	TRBJ2-2	NA	NA	TGTGCCACCAGCAGAGAGATCACCGGGGAGCTGTTTTTT	CATSREITGELFF
TRBV19	TRBJ2-3	NA	once	TGTGCCAGTAACCCAGGGCGGGCCGCGAGCACAGATACGCAGTATTTT	CASNPGRAASTDTQYF
TRBV29-1	TRBJ2-7	TRBD2	NA	TGCAGCGTTGCCGGGACTAGCGCCTCCTACGAGCAGTACTTC	CSVAGTSASYEQYF
TRBV11-3	TRBJ2-1	NA	NA	TGTGCCAGCAGCTTAGGTTTCCGCGAGCAGTTCTTC	CASSLGFREQFF
TRBV11-2	TRBJ2-3	NA	once	TGTGCCAGCAGCCTTAGCACAGATACGCAGTATTTT	CASSLSTDTQYF
TRBV27	TRBJ2-3	NA	few	TGTGCCAGCAGTTTGTCTCGGCTGGGCACAGATACGCAGTATTTT	CASSLSRLGTDTQYF
TRBV19	TRBJ1-2	NA	NA	TGTGCCAGTAGTATGGGACACGGTGGCTACACCTTC	CASSMGHGGYTF
TRBV19	TRBJ2-7	NA	NA	TGTGCCAGTAGTAGGGGGGACACCGGCTACGAGCAGTACTTC	CASSRGDTGYEQYF
TRBV6-5	TRBJ2-7	TRBD2	NA	TGTGCCAGCAGTTACGCCGGGACTATAAACTACGAGCAGTACTTC	CASSYAGTINYEQYF
TRBV7-3	TRBJ2-5	TRBD1	NA	TGTGCCAGCAGCCGGGACAGGGACGTGGAGACCCAGTACTTC	CASSRDRDVETQYF
TRBV28	TRBJ2-5	NA	NA	TGTGCCAGCAGCACCTGGACAGCGTACCAAGAGACCCAGTACTTC	CASSTWTAYQETQYF
TRBV14	TRBJ1-1	TRBD1	NA	TGTGCCAGCAGCCTCCGGGACAGGGGGAACACTGAAGCTTTCTTT	CASSLRDRGNTEAFF
TRBV28	TRBJ1-3	TRBD1	NA	TGTGCCAGCAACCCCGGCGTCCGGGACAGGGGATTGGACACCATATATTTT	CASNPGVRDRGLDTIYF
TRBV10-3	TRBJ1-1	NA	NA	TGTGCCATCAGTTCGACAGGCACTGAAGCTTTCTTT	CAISSTGTEAFF
TRBV15	TRBJ2-7	TRBD2	NA	TGTGCCACCAGCAGAGGAAGGCGGGGGGACCTCGTATACGAGCAGTACTTC	CATSRGRRGDLVYEQYF